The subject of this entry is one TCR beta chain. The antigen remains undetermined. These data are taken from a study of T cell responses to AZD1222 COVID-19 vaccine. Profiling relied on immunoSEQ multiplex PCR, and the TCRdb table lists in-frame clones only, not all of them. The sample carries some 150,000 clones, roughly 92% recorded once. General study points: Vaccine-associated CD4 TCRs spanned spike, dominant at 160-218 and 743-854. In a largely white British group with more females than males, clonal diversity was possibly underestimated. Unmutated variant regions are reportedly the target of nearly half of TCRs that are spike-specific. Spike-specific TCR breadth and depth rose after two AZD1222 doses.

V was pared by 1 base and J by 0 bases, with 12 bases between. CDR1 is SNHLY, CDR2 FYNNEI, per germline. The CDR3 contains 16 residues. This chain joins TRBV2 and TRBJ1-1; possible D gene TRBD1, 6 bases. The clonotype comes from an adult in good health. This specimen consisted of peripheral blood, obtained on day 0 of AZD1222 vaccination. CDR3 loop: CASSEGRDTMNTEAFF. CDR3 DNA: TGTGCCAGCAGTGAAGGCCGGGACACTATGAACACTGAAGCTTTCTTT.